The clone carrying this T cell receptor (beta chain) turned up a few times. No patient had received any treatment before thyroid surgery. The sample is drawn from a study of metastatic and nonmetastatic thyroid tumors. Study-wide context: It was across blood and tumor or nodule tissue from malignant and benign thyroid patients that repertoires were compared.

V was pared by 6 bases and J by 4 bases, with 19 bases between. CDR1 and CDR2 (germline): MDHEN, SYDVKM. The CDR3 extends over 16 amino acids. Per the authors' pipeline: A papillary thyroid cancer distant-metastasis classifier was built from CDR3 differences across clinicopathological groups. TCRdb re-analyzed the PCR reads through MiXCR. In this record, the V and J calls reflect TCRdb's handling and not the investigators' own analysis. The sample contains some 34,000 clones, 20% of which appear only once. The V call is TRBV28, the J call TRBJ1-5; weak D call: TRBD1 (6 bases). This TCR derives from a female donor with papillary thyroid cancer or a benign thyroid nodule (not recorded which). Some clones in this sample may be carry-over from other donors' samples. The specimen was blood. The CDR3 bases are TGTGCCAGCAGCCCTCGTGGACAGACCCCTAATCAGCCCCAGCATTTT. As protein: CASSPRGQTPNQPQHF.